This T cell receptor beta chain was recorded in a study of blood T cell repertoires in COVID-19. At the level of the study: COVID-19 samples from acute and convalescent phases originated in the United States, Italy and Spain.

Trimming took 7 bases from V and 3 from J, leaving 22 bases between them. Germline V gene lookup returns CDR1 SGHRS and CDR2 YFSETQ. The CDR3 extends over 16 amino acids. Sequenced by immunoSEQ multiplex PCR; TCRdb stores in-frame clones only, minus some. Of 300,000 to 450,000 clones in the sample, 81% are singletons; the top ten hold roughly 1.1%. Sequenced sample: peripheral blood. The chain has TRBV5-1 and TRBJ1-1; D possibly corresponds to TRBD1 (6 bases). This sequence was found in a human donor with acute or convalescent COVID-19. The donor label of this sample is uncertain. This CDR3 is CASRVPRDRIDTEAFF. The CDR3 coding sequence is TGCGCCAGCCGGGTACCCCGAGACAGGATTGACACTGAAGCTTTCTTT.